Listed here are 19 T cell receptor beta chains from one sample, sequenced in a study of cytomegalovirus exposure and HLA in healthy donors. The PCR employed 60 Vbeta primers together with 13 Jbeta primers. The data were produced by immunoSEQ multiplex PCR, yet TCRdb's version contains in-frame clones alone and is incomplete. The sample lists about 180,000 clones; 80% were seen once. The source material was PBMCs. The receptors derive from a girl aged 10 to 17 in good health and CMV-seropositive.

Written as DNA, the CDR3 is TGTGCCAGCAGTGAACCGGGCTCCTACGAGCAGTACTTC. Translation gives CASSEPGSYEQYF. This sequence joins TRBV25-1 and TRBJ2-7, with unresolved D. The CDR3 is 13 residues long. The germline gives CDR1 MGHDK, CDR2 SYGVNS. Trimming pared 2 bases from V and 0 bases from J, leaving 5 bases between.

The gene calls are TRBV6-5 and TRBJ2-5; 9 bases are shared with TRBD1. The CDR3 covers 14 residues. With 7 bases clipped from V and 5 bases from J, the junction kept 8 bases outside the gene matches. The V gene's germline CDR1 is MNHEY and CDR2 SVGAGI. CDR3 sequence: CASTLTGGPETQYF. CDR3 DNA: TGTGCCAGCACCCTCACAGGGGGCCCCGAGACCCAGTACTTC.

This rearrangement joins TRBV28 to TRBJ2-2, with 9 bases that match TRBD2. V lost 8 bases, J lost 8 bases, and 6 bases stayed unmatched. CDR1 MDHEN and CDR2 SYDVKM come from the germline V gene. CDR3 size: 13 residues. In DNA form, the CDR3 reads TGTGCCAGCTGCAATAGCGGGAGAGGGGAGCTGTTTTTT. This codes for CASCNSGRGELFF.

This clone has only a few counts. The chain uses TRBV27 and TRBJ2-7, with TRBD2 identical over 12 bases. CDR1 is MNHEY and CDR2 is SMNVEV in the germline V gene (reference sequence). This CDR3 has 15 amino acids. With 3 bases clipped from V and 4 bases from J, the junction kept 4 bases outside the gene matches. The CDR3 region has the DNA TGTGCCAGCAGTTTTTCGACTAGCGGGAGATACGAGCAGTACTTC. Translating gives CASSFSTSGRYEQYF.

The chain couples TRBV5-1 to TRBJ2-7; D call uncertain. The CDR3 contains 15 residues. CDR1 and CDR2 from the germline V gene are SGHRS and YFSETQ. The V and J ends lost 4 bases and 1 base respectively, with 15 bases between them. In nucleotides, the CDR3 is TGCGCCAGCAGCCTTTCATCTTCCGGGTCCTACGAGCAGTACTTC. Translation gives CASSLSSSGSYEQYF.

The chain links TRBV7-9 to TRBJ2-1; D call uncertain. CDR3 length equals 15 residues. V gave up 5 bases and J gave up 0 bases, with 11 bases separating them. Germline CDR1 SEHNR, CDR2 FQNEAQ (reference sequence). In DNA, the CDR3 is TGTGCCAGCAGCCATTCTCGGAGCTCCTACAATGAGCAGTTCTTC. It codes for CASSHSRSSYNEQFF.

The rearrangement uses TRBV10-2 and TRBJ1-1; D might be TRBD1 (6 bases). This CDR3 is built from 14 residues. Germline V gives CDR1 WSHSY, CDR2 SAAADI. V was shortened by 6 bases and J by 1 base, with 12 bases between the two germline ends. The CDR3 nucleotides read TGCGCCAGCAGGCTCGGACAGACGAACACTGAAGCTTTCTTT. Protein: CASRLGQTNTEAFF.

This sequence joins TRBV7-6 and TRBJ2-7; 12 bases fit TRBD2. Germline V CDR1 and CDR2: SGHVS, FNYEAQ. J was trimmed by 2 bases and V by 3 bases; bases with no gene match: 11. The length of the CDR3 is 18 residues. The CDR3 loop is CASSFGLAGGRKPYEQYF. The DNA of the CDR3 is TGTGCCAGCAGCTTTGGGCTAGCGGGAGGGCGGAAGCCCTACGAGCAGTACTTC. The full variable domain, rest sourced from reference TRBV7-6 and TRBJ2-7, is GAGVSQSPRYKVTKRGQDVALRCDPISGHVSLYWYRQALGQGPEFLTYFNYEAQQDKSGLPNDRFSAERPEGSISTLTIQRTEQRDSAMYRCASSFGLAGGRKPYEQYFGPGTRLTVT.

V usage is TRBV5-1 and J usage is TRBJ1-1; D not certain. The CDR3 is 13 amino acids. Looked up from germline, CDR1 is SGHRS and CDR2 is YFSETQ. Trimming left V 5 bases short and J 1 base short, with 9 bases between. CDR3 region: CASSSRGNTEAFF. The CDR3 nucleotides read TGCGCCAGCAGTAGTCGGGGGAACACTGAAGCTTTCTTT. The complete variable domain, with remaining parts taken from reference TRBV5-1 and TRBJ1-1, reads KAGVTQTPRYLIKTRGQQVTLSCSPISGHRSVSWYQQTPGQGLQFLFEYFSETQRNKGNFPGRFSGRQFSNSRSEMNVSTLELGDSALYLCASSSRGNTEAFFGQGTRLTVV.

The chain recombines TRBV27 with TRBJ2-7; D possibly corresponds to TRBD1 (6 bases). Trimming left V 5 bases short and J 2 bases short, with 16 bases between. CDR1 is MNHEY and CDR2 is SMNVEV in the germline V gene (reference sequence). CDR3 length: 15 residues. The CDR3 DNA sequence: TGTGCCAGCAGTCCCGGACAGTATGCCCCCTACGAGCAGTACTTC. Protein: CASSPGQYAPYEQYF.

V usage is TRBV27 and J usage is TRBJ1-1, with no clear D. The length of the CDR3 is 14 residues. Germline values: CDR1 MNHEY, CDR2 SMNVEV (reference sequence). Trimming took 5 bases from V and 0 from J, leaving 10 bases between them. The CDR3 loop is CASSQAPMNTEAFF. CDR3 bases: TGTGCCAGCAGTCAAGCCCCGATGAACACTGAAGCTTTCTTT.

The chain employs TRBV4-1 and TRBJ1-1, with D perhaps matching TRBD1 (5 bases). Germline-derived CDR1 and CDR2 are MGHRA and YSYEKL. This CDR3 is 18 amino acids long. V was shortened by 7 bases and J by 1 base, with 25 bases between the two germline ends. This CDR3 is CASTHGVFFGGWNTEAFF. CDR3 in DNA: TGCGCCAGCACGCACGGGGTTTTTTTCGGGGGATGGAACACTGAAGCTTTCTTT.

This chain uses TRBV30 with TRBJ1-5, with D unresolved. CDR1 and CDR2 from the germline V gene are GTSNPN and SVGIG (reference sequence). CDR3 length equals 16 residues. V was cut by 2 bases and J by 5 bases, with 19 bases left in between. The CDR3 reads CAWSRSWPGGYQPQHF. For the CDR3, the DNA is TGTGCCTGGAGTCGGTCTTGGCCCGGAGGGTATCAGCCCCAGCATTTT.

This clone came up a few times. The rearrangement links TRBV10-3 to TRBJ2-1, with 14 bases that match TRBD2. From germline, CDR1 is ENHRY and CDR2 SYGVKD. The CDR3 sequence is 15 residues long. V trimming: 10 bases; J trimming: 8 bases; junction bases outside the gene matches: 10. The CDR3 sequence is CATGLAGGPGDEQFF. The CDR3 nucleotides read TGTGCCACCGGACTAGCGGGAGGTCCAGGCGATGAGCAGTTCTTC.

This chain joins TRBV6-1 and TRBJ2-1, with D tentatively TRBD1 (5 bases). This CDR3 spans 15 amino acids. The V and J ends lost 4 bases and 8 bases respectively, with 18 bases between them. Per the germline V gene, CDR1 is MNHNS and CDR2 is SASEGT. CDR3 DNA: TGTGCCAGCAGTGCGACAGATCGTACAGTGGATGAGCAGTTCTTC. This sequence encodes CASSATDRTVDEQFF.

The chain joins TRBV30 to TRBJ2-5; D might be TRBD2 (5 bases). There are 14 residues in the CDR3. Trimming left V 3 bases short and J 2 bases short, with 13 bases between. Germline lookup yields CDR1 GTSNPN and CDR2 SVGIG (reference sequence). The CDR3 DNA is TGTGCCTGGAGGCACTCCCCGGGACAAGAGACCCAGTACTTC. The encoded protein is CAWRHSPGQETQYF.

The V gene is TRBV18, the J gene TRBJ2-2; TRBD2 agrees at 9 bases. J was trimmed by 1 base and V by 1 base; bases with no gene match: 7. The CDR3 runs 18 residues. Germline values: CDR1 KGHSH, CDR2 LQKENI. The CDR3 bases are TGTGCCAGCTCACCACGGGCGGGAGGGCCCGGGAACACCGGGGAGCTGTTTTTT. Encoded protein: CASSPRAGGPGNTGELFF.

The chain combines TRBV4-2 with TRBJ2-7; D is perhaps TRBD2 (6 bases). The germline V gene encodes CDR1 LGHNA and CDR2 YNFKEQ. Trimming shortened V by 3 bases and J by 13 bases, and 22 bases separated the two germline ends. The CDR3 runs 14 residues. CDR3 residues: CASSQDQGLGDFYF. CDR3 coding DNA: TGTGCCAGCAGCCAGGACCAGGGACTCGGAGATTTTTACTTC.

This clone occurred once. Other DNA sequences in this specimen translate into the identical CDR3. The chain couples TRBV27 to TRBJ2-7; 7 bases map to TRBD2. Germline CDR1 MNHEY, CDR2 SMNVEV (reference sequence). The V and J ends lost 0 bases and 0 bases, in that order; junction bases with no gene match: 2. The CDR3 loop spans 15 amino acids. The chain's CDR3 is CASSLSGGSSYEQYF. In DNA, the CDR3 is TGTGCCAGCAGTTTATCGGGAGGGAGCTCCTACGAGCAGTACTTC.